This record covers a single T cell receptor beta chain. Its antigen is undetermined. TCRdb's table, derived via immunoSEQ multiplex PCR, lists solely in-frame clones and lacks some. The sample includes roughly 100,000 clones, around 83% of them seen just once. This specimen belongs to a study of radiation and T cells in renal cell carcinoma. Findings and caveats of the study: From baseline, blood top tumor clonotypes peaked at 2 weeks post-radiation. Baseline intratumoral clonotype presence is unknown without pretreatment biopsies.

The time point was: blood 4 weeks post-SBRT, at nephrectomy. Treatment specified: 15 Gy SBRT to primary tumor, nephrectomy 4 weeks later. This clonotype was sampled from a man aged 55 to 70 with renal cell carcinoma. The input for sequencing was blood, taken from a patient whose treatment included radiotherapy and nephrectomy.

CDR3 DNA sequence: TGTGCCAGCAGCTTAGAGAGACTCATCTACGAGCAGTACTTC. Encoded protein: CASSLERLIYEQYF. V is TRBV7-8 and J is TRBJ2-7, with D uncertain. The CDR3 is made up of 14 amino acids. Germline CDR1 SGHVS, CDR2 FQNEAQ. Deletions cut 1 base from V and 3 bases from J, with 10 bases between. The full variable domain, with the rest looked up from reference TRBV7-8 and TRBJ2-7, is GAGVSQSPRYKVAKRGQDVALRCDPISGHVSLFWYQQALGQGPEFLTYFQNEAQLDKSGLPSDRFFAERPEGSVSTLKIQRTQQEDSAVYLCASSLERLIYEQYFGPGTRLTVT.